This T cell receptor (beta chain) is drawn from a study of shared clonotypes between healthy human individuals. When replicate PCRs were run on sorted subsets, they used 150 to 200 ng DNA, about 30,000 T cell genomes. This table comes from immunoSEQ multiplex PCR, and its TCRdb copy is limited to in-frame clones, with some not included. The sample lists 2 million to 2.5 million clones, less than 95% occurring once. In the case of this clone: As yet, its antigen is unknown.

Study-wide points: It was only blood that was sampled, and tissue repertoires likely differ.

The V end lost 0 bases, the J end lost 3 bases, and 3 bases lay between the germline ends. Per the germline V gene, CDR1 is SGHRS and CDR2 is YFSETQ. The CDR3 sequence is 12 residues long. The sequenced sample was naive CD4+ T cells from PBMCs. Subset in this sample: CD45RA+ positively selected. The TCR sequence derives from a man between 18 and 35 years old in good health. Some clones in this sample may be carry-over from other donors' samples. This chain joins TRBV5-1 and TRBJ1-1; no firm D call. The CDR3 coding sequence is TGCGCCAGCAGCTTGGCTCACACTGAAGCTTTCTTT. Protein sequence: CASSLAHTEAFF.